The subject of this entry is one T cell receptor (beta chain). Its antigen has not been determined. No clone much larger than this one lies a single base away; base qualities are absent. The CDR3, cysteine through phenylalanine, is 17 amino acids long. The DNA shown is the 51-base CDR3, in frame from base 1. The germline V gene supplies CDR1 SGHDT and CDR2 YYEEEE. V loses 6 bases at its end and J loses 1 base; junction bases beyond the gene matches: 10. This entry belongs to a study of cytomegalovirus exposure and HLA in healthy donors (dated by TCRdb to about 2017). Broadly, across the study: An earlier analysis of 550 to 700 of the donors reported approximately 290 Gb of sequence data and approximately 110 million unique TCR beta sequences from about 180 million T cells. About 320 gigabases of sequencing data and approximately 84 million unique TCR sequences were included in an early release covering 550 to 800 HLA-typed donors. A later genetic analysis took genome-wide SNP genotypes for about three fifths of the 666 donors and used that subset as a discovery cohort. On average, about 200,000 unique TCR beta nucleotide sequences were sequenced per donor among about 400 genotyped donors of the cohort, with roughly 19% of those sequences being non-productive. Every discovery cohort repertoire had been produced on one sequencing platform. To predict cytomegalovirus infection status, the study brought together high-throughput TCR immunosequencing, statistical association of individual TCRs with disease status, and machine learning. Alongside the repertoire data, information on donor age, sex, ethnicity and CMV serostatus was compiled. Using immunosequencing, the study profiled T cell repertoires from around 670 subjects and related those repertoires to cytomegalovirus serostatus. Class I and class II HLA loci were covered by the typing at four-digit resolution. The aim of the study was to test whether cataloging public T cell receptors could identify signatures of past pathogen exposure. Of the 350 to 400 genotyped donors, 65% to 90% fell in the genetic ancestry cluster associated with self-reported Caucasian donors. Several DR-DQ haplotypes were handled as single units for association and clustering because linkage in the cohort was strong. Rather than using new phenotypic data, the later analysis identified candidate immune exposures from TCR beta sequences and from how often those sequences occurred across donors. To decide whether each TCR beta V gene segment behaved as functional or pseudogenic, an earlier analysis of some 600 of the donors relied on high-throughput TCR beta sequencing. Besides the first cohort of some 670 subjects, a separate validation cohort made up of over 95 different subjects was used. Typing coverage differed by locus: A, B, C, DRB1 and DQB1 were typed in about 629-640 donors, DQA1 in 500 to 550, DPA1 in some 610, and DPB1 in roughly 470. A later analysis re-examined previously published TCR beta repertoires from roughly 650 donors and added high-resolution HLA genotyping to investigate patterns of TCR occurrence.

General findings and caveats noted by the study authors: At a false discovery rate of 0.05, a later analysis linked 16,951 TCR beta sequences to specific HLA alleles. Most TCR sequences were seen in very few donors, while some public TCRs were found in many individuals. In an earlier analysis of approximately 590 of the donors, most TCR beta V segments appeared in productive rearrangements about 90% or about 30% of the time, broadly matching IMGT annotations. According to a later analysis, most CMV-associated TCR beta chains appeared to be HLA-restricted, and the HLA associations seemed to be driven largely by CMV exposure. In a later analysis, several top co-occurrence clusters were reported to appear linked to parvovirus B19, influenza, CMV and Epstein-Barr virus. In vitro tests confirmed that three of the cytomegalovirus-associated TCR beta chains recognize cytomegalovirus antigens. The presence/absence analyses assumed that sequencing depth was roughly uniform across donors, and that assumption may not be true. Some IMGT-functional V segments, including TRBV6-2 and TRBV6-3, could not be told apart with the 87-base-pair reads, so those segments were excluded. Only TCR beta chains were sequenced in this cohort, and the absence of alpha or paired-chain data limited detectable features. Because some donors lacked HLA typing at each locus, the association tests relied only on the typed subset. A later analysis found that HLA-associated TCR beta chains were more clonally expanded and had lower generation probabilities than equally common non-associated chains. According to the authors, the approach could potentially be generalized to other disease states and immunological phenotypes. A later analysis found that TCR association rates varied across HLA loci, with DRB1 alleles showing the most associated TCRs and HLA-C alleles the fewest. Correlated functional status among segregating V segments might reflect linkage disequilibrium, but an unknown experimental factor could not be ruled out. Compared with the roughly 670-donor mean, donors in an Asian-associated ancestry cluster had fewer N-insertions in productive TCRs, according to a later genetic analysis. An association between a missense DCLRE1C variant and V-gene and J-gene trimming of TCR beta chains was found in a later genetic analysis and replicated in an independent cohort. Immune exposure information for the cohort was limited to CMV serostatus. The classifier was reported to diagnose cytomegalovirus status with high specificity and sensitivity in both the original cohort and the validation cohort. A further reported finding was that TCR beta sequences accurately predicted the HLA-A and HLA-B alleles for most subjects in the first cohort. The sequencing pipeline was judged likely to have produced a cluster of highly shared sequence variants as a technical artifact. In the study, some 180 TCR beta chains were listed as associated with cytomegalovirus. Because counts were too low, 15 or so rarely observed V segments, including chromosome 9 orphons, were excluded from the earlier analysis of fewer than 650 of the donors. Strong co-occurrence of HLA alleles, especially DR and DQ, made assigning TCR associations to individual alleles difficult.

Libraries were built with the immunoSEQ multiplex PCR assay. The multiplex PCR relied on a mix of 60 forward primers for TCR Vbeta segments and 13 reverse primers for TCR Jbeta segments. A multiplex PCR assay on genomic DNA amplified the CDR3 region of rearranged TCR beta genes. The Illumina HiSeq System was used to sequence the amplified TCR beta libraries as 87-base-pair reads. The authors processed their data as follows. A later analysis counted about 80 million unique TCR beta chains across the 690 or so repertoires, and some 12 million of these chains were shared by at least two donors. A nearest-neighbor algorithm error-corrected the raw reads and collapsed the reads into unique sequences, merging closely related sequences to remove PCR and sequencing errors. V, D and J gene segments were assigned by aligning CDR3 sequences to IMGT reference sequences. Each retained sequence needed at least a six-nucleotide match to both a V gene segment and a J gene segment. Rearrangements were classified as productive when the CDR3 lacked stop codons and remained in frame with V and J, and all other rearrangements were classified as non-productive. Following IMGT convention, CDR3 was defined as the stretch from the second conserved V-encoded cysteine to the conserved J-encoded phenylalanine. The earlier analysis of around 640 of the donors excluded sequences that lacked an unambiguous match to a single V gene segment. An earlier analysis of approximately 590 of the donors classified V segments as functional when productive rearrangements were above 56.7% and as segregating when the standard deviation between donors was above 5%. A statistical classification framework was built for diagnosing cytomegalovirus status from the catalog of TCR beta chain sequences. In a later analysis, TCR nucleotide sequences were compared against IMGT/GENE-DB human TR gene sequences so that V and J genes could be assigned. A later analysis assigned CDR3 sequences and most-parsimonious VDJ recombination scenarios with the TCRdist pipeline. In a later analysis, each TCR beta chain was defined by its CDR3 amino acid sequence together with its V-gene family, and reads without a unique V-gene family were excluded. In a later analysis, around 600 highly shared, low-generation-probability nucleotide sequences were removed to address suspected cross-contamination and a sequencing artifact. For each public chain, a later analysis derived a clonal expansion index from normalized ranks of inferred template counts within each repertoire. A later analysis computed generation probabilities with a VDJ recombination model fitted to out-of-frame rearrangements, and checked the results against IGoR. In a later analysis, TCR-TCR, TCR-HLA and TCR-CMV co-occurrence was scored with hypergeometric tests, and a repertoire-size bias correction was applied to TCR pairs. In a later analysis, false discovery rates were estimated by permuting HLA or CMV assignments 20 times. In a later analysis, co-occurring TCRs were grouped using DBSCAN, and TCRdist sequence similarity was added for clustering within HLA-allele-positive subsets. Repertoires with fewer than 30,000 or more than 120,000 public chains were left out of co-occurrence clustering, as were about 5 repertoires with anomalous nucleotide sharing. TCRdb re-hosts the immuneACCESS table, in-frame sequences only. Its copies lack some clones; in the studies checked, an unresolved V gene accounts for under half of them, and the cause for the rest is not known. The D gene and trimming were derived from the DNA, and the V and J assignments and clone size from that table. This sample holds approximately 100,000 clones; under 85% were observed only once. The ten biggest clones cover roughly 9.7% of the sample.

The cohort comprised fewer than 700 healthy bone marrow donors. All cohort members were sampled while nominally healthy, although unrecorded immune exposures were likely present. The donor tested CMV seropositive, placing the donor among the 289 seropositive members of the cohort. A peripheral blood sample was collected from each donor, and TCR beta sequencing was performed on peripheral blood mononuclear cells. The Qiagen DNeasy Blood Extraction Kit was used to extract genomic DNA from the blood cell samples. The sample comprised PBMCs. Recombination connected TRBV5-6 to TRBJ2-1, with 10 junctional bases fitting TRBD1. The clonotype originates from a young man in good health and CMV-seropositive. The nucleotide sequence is TGTGCCAGCACATCCGGGACAGGGGCTGCGTCCTACAATGAGCAGTTCTTC. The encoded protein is CASTSGTGAASYNEQFF.